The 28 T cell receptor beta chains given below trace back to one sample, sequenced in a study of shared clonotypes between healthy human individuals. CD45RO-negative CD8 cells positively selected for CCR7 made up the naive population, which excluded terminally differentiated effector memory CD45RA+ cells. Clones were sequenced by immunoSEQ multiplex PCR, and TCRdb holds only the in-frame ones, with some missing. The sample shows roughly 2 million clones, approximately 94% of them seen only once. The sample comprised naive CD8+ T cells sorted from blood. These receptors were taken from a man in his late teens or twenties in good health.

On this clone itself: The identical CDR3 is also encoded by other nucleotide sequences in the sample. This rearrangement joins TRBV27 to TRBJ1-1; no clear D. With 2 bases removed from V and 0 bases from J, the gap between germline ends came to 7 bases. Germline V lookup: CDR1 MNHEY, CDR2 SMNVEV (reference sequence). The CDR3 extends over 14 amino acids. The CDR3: CASSLTGLNTEAFF. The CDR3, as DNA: TGTGCCAGCAGTTTAACGGGCCTGAACACTGAAGCTTTCTTT.

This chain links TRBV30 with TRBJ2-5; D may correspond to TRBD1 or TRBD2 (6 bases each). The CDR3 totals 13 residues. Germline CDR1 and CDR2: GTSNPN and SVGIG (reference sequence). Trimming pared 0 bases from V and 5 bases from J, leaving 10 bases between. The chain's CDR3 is CAWSVRGLETQYF. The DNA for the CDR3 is TGTGCCTGGAGTGTACGGGGGCTGGAGACCCAGTACTTC. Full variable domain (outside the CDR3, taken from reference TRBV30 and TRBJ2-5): SQTIHQWPATLVQPVGSPLSLECTVEGTSNPNLYWYRQAAGRGLQLLFYSVGIGQISSEVPQNLSASRPQDRQFILSSKKLLLSDSGFYLCAWSVRGLETQYFGPGTRLLVL.

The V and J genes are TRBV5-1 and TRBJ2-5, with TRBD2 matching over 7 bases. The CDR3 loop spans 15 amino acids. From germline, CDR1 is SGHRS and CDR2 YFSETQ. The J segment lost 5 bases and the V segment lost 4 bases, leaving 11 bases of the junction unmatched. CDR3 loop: CASSILAPRGETQYF. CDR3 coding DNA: TGCGCCAGCAGCATACTAGCGCCCCGCGGGGAGACCCAGTACTTC.

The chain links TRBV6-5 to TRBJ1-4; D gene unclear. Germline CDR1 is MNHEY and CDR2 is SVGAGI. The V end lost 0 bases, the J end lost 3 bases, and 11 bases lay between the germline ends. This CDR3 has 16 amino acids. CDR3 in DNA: TGTGCCAGCAGTTACTCTAGACGCGGCCCTAATGAAAAACTGTTTTTT. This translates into CASSYSRRGPNEKLFF.

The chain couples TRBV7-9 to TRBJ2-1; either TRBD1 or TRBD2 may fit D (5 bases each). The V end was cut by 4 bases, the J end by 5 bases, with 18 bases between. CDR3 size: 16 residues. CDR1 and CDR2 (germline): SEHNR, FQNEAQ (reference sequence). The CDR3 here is CASSSEEGNNDNEQFF. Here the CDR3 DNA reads TGTGCCAGCAGCTCGGAAGAGGGGAATAATGACAATGAGCAGTTCTTC.

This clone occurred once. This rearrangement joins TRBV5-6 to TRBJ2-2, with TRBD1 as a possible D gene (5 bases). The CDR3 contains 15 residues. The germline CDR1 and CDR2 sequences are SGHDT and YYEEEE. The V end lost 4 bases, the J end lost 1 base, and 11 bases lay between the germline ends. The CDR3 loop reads CASSPRVGNTGELFF. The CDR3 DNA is TGTGCCAGCAGCCCCAGGGTGGGGAACACCGGGGAGCTGTTTTTT.

The DNA for the CDR3 is TGTGCCAGCACCTCTGTTCCGGGCGATGGCTACACCTTC. As protein: CASTSVPGDGYTF. This chain connects TRBV27 to TRBJ1-2; D is unclear. The CDR3 extends over 13 amino acids. Germline values: CDR1 MNHEY, CDR2 SMNVEV (reference sequence). Trimming pared 7 bases from V and 6 bases from J, leaving 15 bases between.

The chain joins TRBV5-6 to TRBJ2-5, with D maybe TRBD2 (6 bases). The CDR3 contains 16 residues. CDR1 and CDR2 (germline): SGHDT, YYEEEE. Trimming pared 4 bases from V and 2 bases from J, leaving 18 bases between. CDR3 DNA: TGTGCCAGCAGCCCCGGGGGTGAGGGCGTTCAAGAGACCCAGTACTTC. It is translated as CASSPGGEGVQETQYF. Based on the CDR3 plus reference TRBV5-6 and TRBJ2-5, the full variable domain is DAGVTQSPTHLIKTRGQQVTLRCSPKSGHDTVSWYQQALGQGPQFIFQYYEEEERQRGNFPDRFSGHQFPNYSSELNVNALLLGDSALYLCASSPGGEGVQETQYFGPGTRLLVL.

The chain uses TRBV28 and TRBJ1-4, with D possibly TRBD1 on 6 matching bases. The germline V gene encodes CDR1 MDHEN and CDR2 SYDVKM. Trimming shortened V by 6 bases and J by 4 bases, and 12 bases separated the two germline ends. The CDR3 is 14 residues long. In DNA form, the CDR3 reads TGTGCCAGCAGCGACCGGACAGTTAATGAAAAACTGTTTTTT. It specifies CASSDRTVNEKLFF.

The CDR3 loop is CASRSAKNIQYF. CDR3 DNA sequence: TGTGCCAGCAGGAGCGCCAAAAACATTCAGTACTTC. This chain connects TRBV6-1 to TRBJ2-4; D is undetermined. Trimming stripped 6 bases from V and 1 base from J, with 4 bases between. The CDR3 is 12 amino acids. Germline assignment: CDR1 MNHNS and CDR2 SASEGT.

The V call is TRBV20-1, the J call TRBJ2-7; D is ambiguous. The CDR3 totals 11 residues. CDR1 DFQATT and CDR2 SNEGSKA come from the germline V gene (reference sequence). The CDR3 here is CPPPGSYEQYF. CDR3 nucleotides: TGCCCCCCCCCGGGTAGTTACGAGCAGTACTTC.

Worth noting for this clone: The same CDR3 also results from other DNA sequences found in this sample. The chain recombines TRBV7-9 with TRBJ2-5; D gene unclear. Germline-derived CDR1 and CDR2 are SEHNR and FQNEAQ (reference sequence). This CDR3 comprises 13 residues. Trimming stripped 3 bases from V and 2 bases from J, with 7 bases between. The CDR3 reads CASSFSEQETQYF. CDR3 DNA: TGTGCCAGCAGCTTTTCGGAACAAGAGACCCAGTACTTC. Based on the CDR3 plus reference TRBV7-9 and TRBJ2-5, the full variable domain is DTGVSQNPRHKITKRGQNVTFRCDPISEHNRLYWYRQTLGQGPEFLTYFQNEAQLEKSRLLSDRFSAERPKGSFSTLEIQRTEQGDSAMYLCASSFSEQETQYFGPGTRLLVL.

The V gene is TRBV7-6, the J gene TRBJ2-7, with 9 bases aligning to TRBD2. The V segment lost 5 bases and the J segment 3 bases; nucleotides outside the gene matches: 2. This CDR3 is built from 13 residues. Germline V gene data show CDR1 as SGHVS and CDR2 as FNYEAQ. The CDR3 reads CASSRTSDYEQYF. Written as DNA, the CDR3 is TGTGCCAGCAGCCGGACTAGCGACTACGAGCAGTACTTC.

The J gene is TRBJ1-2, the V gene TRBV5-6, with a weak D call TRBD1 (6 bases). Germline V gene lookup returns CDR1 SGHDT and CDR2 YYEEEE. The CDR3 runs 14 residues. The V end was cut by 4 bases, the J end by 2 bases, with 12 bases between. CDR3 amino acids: CASSRPGQNYGYTF. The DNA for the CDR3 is TGTGCCAGCAGCCGACCCGGACAGAACTATGGCTACACCTTC.

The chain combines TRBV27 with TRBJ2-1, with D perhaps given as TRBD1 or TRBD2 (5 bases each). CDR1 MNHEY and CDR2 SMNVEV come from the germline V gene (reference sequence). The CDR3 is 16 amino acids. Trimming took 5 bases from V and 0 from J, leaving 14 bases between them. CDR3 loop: CASSPTGRSSYNEQFF. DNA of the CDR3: TGTGCCAGCAGTCCGACGGGGCGGAGCTCCTACAATGAGCAGTTCTTC.

The CDR3 spells CSGETRTDSNYGYTF. The CDR3 bases are TGCAGCGGCGAGACTCGGACAGACTCTAACTATGGCTACACCTTC. J is TRBJ1-2 and V is TRBV29-1, with D possibly TRBD1 on 6 matching bases. Germline CDR1 SQVTM, CDR2 ANQGSEA. Trimming left V 7 bases short and J 0 bases short, with 18 bases between. The CDR3 runs 15 residues.

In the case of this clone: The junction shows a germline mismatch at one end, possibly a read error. This CDR3 is CASSPRTSGGPGQLFF. The DNA for the CDR3 is TGTGCCAGCAGCCCCCGGACTAGCGGGGGACCCGGGCAGCTGTTTTTT. This chain uses TRBV11-3 with TRBJ2-2, with 13 bases aligning to TRBD2. The germline V gene has CDR1 SGHNT and CDR2 YENEEA. The CDR3 spans 16 residues.

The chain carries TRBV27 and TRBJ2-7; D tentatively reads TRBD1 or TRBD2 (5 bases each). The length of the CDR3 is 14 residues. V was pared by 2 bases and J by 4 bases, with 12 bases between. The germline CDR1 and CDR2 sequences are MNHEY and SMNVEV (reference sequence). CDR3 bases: TGTGCCAGCAGTTTAGGACAATCGGGGTACGAGCAGTACTTC. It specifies CASSLGQSGYEQYF.

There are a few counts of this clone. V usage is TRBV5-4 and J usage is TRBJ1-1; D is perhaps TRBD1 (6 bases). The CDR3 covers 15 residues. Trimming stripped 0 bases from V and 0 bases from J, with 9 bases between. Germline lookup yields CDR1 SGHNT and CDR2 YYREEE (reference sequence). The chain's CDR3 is CASSLASGVNTEAFF. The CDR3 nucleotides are TGTGCCAGCAGCTTGGCATCAGGGGTGAACACTGAAGCTTTCTTT. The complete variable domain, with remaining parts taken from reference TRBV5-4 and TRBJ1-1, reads ETGVTQSPTHLIKTRGQQVTLRCSSQSGHNTVSWYQQALGQGPQFIFQYYREEENGRGNFPPRFSGLQFPNYSSELNVNALELDDSALYLCASSLASGVNTEAFFGQGTRLTVV.

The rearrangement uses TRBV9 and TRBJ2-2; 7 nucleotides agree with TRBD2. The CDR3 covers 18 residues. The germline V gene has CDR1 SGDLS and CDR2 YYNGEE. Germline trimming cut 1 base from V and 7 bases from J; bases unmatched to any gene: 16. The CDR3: CASSVSRAVSGTFGELFF. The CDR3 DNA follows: TGTGCCAGCAGCGTATCAAGGGCTGTCAGCGGGACGTTCGGGGAGCTGTTTTTT.

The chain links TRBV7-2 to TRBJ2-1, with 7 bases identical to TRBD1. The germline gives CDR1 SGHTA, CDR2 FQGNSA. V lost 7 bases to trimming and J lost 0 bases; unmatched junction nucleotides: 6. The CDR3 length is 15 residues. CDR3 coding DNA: TGTGCCAGCAATCCTCGGGACAGCTCCTACAATGAGCAGTTCTTC. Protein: CASNPRDSSYNEQFF.

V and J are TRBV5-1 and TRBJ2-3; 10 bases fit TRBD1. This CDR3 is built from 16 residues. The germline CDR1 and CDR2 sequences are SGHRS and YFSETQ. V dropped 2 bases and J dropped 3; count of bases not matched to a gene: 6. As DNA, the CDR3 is TGCGCCAGCAGCTTAGAGACAGGGGGCATGACAGATACGCAGTATTTT. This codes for CASSLETGGMTDTQYF.

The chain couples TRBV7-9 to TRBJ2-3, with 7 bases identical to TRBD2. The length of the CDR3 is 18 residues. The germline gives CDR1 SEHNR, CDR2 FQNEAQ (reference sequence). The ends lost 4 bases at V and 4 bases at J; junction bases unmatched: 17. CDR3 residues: CASSSGGEGPFPADTQYF. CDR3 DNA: TGTGCCAGCAGCTCCGGAGGGGAGGGCCCCTTTCCTGCAGATACGCAGTATTTT.

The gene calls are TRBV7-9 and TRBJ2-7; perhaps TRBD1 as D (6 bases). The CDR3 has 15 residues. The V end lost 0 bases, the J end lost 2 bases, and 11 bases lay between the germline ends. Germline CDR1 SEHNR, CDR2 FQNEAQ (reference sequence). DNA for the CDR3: TGTGCCAGCAGCTTAGCTGTGGGGGCAGCCTACGAGCAGTACTTC. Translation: CASSLAVGAAYEQYF.

Written as DNA, the CDR3 is TGTGCCAGCAGCAAGCCGACTAGCCCACTACAAGATACGCAGTATTTT. Protein product: CASSKPTSPLQDTQYF. The rearrangement joins TRBV21-1 to TRBJ2-3; the D call of TRBD2 is as the table states it, not checked on the DNA. TRBV21-1 is tagged as a pseudogene. The CDR3 sequence is 16 residues long.

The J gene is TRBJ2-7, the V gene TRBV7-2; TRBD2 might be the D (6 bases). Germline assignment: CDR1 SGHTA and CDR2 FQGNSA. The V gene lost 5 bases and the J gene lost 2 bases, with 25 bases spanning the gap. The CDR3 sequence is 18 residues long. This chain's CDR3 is CASSPLGGTGVLTYEQYF. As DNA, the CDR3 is TGTGCCAGCAGCCCGCTCGGGGGTACTGGGGTACTGACCTACGAGCAGTACTTC. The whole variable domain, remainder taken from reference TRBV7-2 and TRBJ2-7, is GAGVSQSPSNKVTEKGKDVELRCDPISGHTALYWYRQSLGQGLEFLIYFQGNSAPDKSGLPSDRFSAERTGGSVSTLTIQRTQQEDSAVYLCASSPLGGTGVLTYEQYFGPGTRLTVT.

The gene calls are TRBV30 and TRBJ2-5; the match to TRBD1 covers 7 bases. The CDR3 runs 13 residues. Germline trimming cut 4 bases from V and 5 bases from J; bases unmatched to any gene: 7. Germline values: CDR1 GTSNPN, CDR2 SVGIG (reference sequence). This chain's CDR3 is CAWNRGVRETQYF. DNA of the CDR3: TGTGCCTGGAACAGGGGTGTAAGGGAGACCCAGTACTTC.

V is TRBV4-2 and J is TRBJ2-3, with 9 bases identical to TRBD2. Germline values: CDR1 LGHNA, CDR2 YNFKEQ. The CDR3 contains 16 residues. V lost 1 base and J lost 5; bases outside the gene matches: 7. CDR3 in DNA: TGTGCCAGCAGCCAAGTCGCGGGGGGGATGGGAGATACGCAGTATTTT. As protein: CASSQVAGGMGDTQYF.